These T cell receptor beta chains were read from a single sample in a study of CD8+ T cells in alopecia areata. Generated by immunoSEQ multiplex PCR, the TCRdb table keeps only in-frame clones and is missing some. The table includes 150,000 or so clones, about 60% detected once. Material for sequencing was CD4+ T cells sorted from blood. These TCRs come from a human donor in good health. The CDR3 runs from the conserved cysteine through the conserved F or W. The D gene is left open where the match is weak. Only some rows state a clone size, as once, few, many or a class for expanded clones.

V gene,clone size,D gene,J gene,CDR3 DNA,CDR3 protein
TRBV6-5,once,TRBD1,TRBJ1-1,TGTGCCAGCAGACCCGACAGGGCCACTGAAGCTTTCTTT,CASRPDRATEAFF
TRBV30,NA,TRBD1,TRBJ1-2,TGTGCCTGGAGTGCAATACAGGGGAATGGCTACACCTTC,CAWSAIQGNGYTF
TRBV27,medium-sized,TRBD1,TRBJ2-7,TGTGCCAGCAGGTGGACAGGGAATCGGTACGAGCAGTACTTC,CASRWTGNRYEQYF
TRBV10-3,NA,NA,TRBJ1-1,TGTGCCATCAGTGAGAACGGTATCGGCACTGAAGCTTTCTTT,CAISENGIGTEAFF
TRBV11-2,NA,NA,TRBJ2-2,TGTGCCAGCAGCTGGACCCGCTTACGTGGCACCGGGGAGCTGTTTTTT,CASSWTRLRGTGELFF
TRBV7-9,NA,NA,TRBJ2-5,TGTGCCAGCAGCTTAGCGGGGGGTAGGGAGACCCAGTACTTC,CASSLAGGRETQYF
TRBV6-6,few,NA,TRBJ1-1,TGTGCCAGCAGACCCGACCGAACGAACACTGAAGCTTTCTTT,CASRPDRTNTEAFF
TRBV18,NA,NA,TRBJ2-7,TGTGCCAGCTCACCACAGGGGAGCTCCTACGAGCAGTACTTC,CASSPQGSSYEQYF
TRBV7-9,NA,NA,TRBJ2-1,TGTGCCAGCAGCTTAGTAGGGAACTACAATGAGCAGTTCTTC,CASSLVGNYNEQFF
TRBV10-3,NA,TRBD1,TRBJ2-6,TGTGCCATCAGGACCGGGACAGGGACCTCTGGGGCCAACGTCCTGACTTTC,CAIRTGTGTSGANVLTF
TRBV11-1,NA,TRBD1,TRBJ2-7,TGTGCCAGCAGCGGACAGGGGGCAGGAGAGCAGTACTTC,CASSGQGAGEQYF
TRBV6-1,NA,TRBD2,TRBJ2-5,TGTGCCAGCAGTGAAGCGCTCGGGAGGGCTTGGGAGACCCAGTACTTC,CASSEALGRAWETQYF
TRBV30,NA,TRBD1,TRBJ1-2,TGTGCCTGGGTCGGACAGGGAATGAATGGCTACACCTTC,CAWVGQGMNGYTF
TRBV5-1,NA,NA,TRBJ2-1,TGCGCCAGCGGTCCTGAACTCAATGAGCAGTTCTTC,CASGPELNEQFF
TRBV5-1,NA,NA,TRBJ2-7,TGCGCCAGCAGCCCACCTGGGTTGAGCGGATCCTACGAGCAGTACTTC,CASSPPGLSGSYEQYF
TRBV7-9,NA,NA,TRBJ2-7,TGTGCCAGCAGCTTAACGGTGAGCGAGCAGTACTTC,CASSLTVSEQYF
TRBV28,few,NA,TRBJ2-5,TGTGCCAGCACCTACGGTCTCCAAGAGACCCAGTACTTC,CASTYGLQETQYF
TRBV11-2,NA,NA,TRBJ2-1,TGTGCCAGCAGCTTAGATACTCTATACAATGAGCAGTTCTTC,CASSLDTLYNEQFF
TRBV2,NA,NA,TRBJ1-1,TGTGCCAGCATCGTGGACAGGAACACTGAAGCTTTCTTT,CASIVDRNTEAFF
TRBV29-1,few,NA,TRBJ2-7,TGCAGCGCCCAAACACGCTCTACCTCGACCGAGCAGTACTTC,CSAQTRSTSTEQYF
TRBV14,NA,TRBD2,TRBJ2-7,TGTGCCAGCAGCCAGATTCGGGAGGGAGGCGAGCAGTACTTC,CASSQIREGGEQYF
TRBV5-1,NA,NA,TRBJ2-7,TGCGCCAGCAACCCCGGTGCGGGTGGCTACGAGCAGTACTTC,CASNPGAGGYEQYF
TRBV29-1,few,NA,TRBJ1-2,TGCAGCGTTTGGGCAGTAAATGGCTACACCTTC,CSVWAVNGYTF
TRBV25-1,NA,NA,TRBJ2-7,TGTGCCAGCAAAGCCCCAGGACTTGACACCTACGAGCAGTACTTC,CASKAPGLDTYEQYF
TRBV9,NA,TRBD2,TRBJ2-3,TGTGCCAGCAGCGTAGTGGGCGGGAGGGCCACAGATACGCAGTATTTT,CASSVVGGRATDTQYF
TRBV18,few,NA,TRBJ1-1,TGTGCCAGCTCACGAGGGGATGAAGCTTTCTTT,CASSRGDEAFF
TRBV29-1,NA,TRBD2,TRBJ2-1,TGCAGCGGAGTTCAGACGGCTAGCGGGAGAGATGAGCAGTTCTTC,CSGVQTASGRDEQFF
TRBV5-1,NA,NA,TRBJ2-6,TGCGCCAGCAGCTCCACGATTTCGAGCTCTGGGGCCAACGTCCTGACTTTC,CASSSTISSSGANVLTF
TRBV29-1,few,NA,TRBJ2-7,TGCAGCGTTCTTCCCTGGGGACGGACCTACGAGCAGTACTTC,CSVLPWGRTYEQYF
TRBV13,few,NA,TRBJ2-3,TGTGCCAGCAGCTTAGTGGATACGCAGTATTTT,CASSLVDTQYF
TRBV6-5,NA,TRBD1,TRBJ2-5,TGTGCCAGCAGTAAGACAGGGGGCGTAGAGACCCAGTACTTC,CASSKTGGVETQYF
TRBV6-1,few,NA,TRBJ2-1,TGTGCCAGCAGTCGCCACAATGAGCAGTTCTTC,CASSRHNEQFF
TRBV7-2,NA,NA,TRBJ2-7,TGTGCCAGCAGCCTACGGACCTACGAGCAGTACTTC,CASSLRTYEQYF
TRBV21-1,NA,NA,TRBJ2-5,TGTGCCAGCAGCAAAGCGGGCGGGAGGGGCCAAGAGACCCAGTACTTC,CASSKAGGRGQETQYF
TRBV5-1,NA,TRBD2,TRBJ2-1,TGCGCCAGCAGCTTGGGAGCTAGCGGGAGTTTGGATGAGCAGTTCTTC,CASSLGASGSLDEQFF
TRBV18,NA,NA,TRBJ2-1,TGTGCCAGCTCGCCGGGTTCCGCTGAGCAGTTCTTC,CASSPGSAEQFF
TRBV29-1,NA,TRBD1,TRBJ2-7,TGCAGCGTTGGGGACAGCACCTACGAGCAGTACTTC,CSVGDSTYEQYF
TRBV7-6,few,NA,TRBJ2-5,TGTGCCAGCAGCTTAGCAAGGGGAGTACAAGAGACCCAGTACTTC,CASSLARGVQETQYF
TRBV7-2,NA,TRBD2,TRBJ2-2,TGTGCCAGCAGCTTGACTAGCGGGAGGAACACCGGGGAGCTGTTTTTT,CASSLTSGRNTGELFF
TRBV5-1,few,TRBD1,TRBJ1-5,TGCGCCAGCAACCCCGGGACAGGGGCAGGTCAGCCCCAGCATTTT,CASNPGTGAGQPQHF
TRBV2,few,NA,TRBJ2-3,TGTGCCAGCAGTGAATTCCGAACAGATACGCAGTATTTT,CASSEFRTDTQYF
TRBV15,once,NA,TRBJ2-3,TGTGCCACCAGCAGAGGAGGGGTCAGCACAGATACGCAGTATTTT,CATSRGGVSTDTQYF
TRBV18,few,NA,TRBJ1-4,TGTGCCAGCTCACCTCTGGAGGAGAGTAAACTGTTTTTT,CASSPLEESKLFF
TRBV29-1,NA,NA,TRBJ2-2,TGCAGCGTTGTTCTGCGGAGGAACACCGGGGAGCTGTTTTTT,CSVVLRRNTGELFF
TRBV5-6,NA,NA,TRBJ1-1,TGTGCCAGCAGCTTGGGGAGTAAAACGGGAGCTGAAGCTTTCTTT,CASSLGSKTGAEAFF
TRBV29-1,few,TRBD2,TRBJ2-2,TGCAGCGTTGAAGTGGACGTATGGGGGGGACCCGAGAACACCGGGGAGCTGTTTTTT,CSVEVDVWGGPENTGELFF
TRBV18,NA,TRBD1,TRBJ2-1,TGTGCCAGCTCTATAGCCGGACAGGGGGAGCAGTTCTTC,CASSIAGQGEQFF
TRBV11-2,few,TRBD1,TRBJ2-1,TGTGCCAGCAGCATACAGGGGGCGTCGAGCAATGAGCAGTTCTTC,CASSIQGASSNEQFF
TRBV29-1,NA,NA,TRBJ1-4,TGCAGCGTCTTTATTCTCGTCGGTGAAAAACTGTTTTTT,CSVFILVGEKLFF
TRBV5-1,few,NA,TRBJ2-2,TGCGCCAGCAGCTTGTGGTTATCTAGGGCGAACACCGGGGAGCTGTTTTTT,CASSLWLSRANTGELFF
TRBV29-1,NA,NA,TRBJ2-4,TGCAGCGTTGTTGTGGCAGCGCCGCCGGTGGGCATTCAGTACTTC,CSVVVAAPPVGIQYF
TRBV5-6,NA,TRBD1,TRBJ2-2,TGTGCCAGCAGTGAGGGACAGATGAGCGGGGAGCTGTTTTTT,CASSEGQMSGELFF
TRBV18,NA,TRBD1,TRBJ1-5,TGTGCCAGCTCCCGACAGGGTACCGATCAGCCCCAGCATTTT,CASSRQGTDQPQHF
TRBV25-1,NA,TRBD1,TRBJ2-5,TGTGCCAGCAGTGATTCCGGGACAGGGAAGGCGACCCAGTACTTC,CASSDSGTGKATQYF
TRBV7-9,NA,TRBD1,TRBJ2-5,TGTGCCAGCAGCCGATGGACAGGGGGCCAAGAGACCCAGTACTTC,CASSRWTGGQETQYF
TRBV5-1,NA,NA,TRBJ2-1,TGCGCCAGCAGCCTAGGAGAGACAGGCAATGAGCAGTTCTTC,CASSLGETGNEQFF
TRBV29-1,NA,NA,TRBJ2-5,TGCAGCGTTGGAAGGGAGAGCGAGACCCAGTACTTC,CSVGRESETQYF
TRBV7-3,once,NA,TRBJ2-2,TGTGCCAGCAGCTCCAGGACAGCCACCGGGGAGCTGTTTTTT,CASSSRTATGELFF
TRBV7-6,NA,NA,TRBJ2-1,TGTGCCAGCAGCCAAAGGGGACCAACCTACAATGAGCAGTTCTTC,CASSQRGPTYNEQFF
TRBV20-1,NA,NA,TRBJ2-5,TGCAGTGCTAGAGATATTGAGACCCAGTACTTC,CSARDIETQYF